The present T cell receptor beta chain was sequenced within a study of identical twins. TCRdb called the 5' RACE reads again in MiXCR, with one record for every CDR3 protein. The table has roughly 1,500,000 distinct CDR3 sequences, roughly a third seen once. Germline V gives CDR1 SGHVS, CDR2 FQNEAQ. The CDR3 extends over 15 amino acids. V shed 1 base and J shed 10 bases, with 17 bases lying between them. This clonotype has just a few counts. The genes are TRBV7-8 and TRBJ2-4, with a weak D call TRBD2 (6 bases). This TCR derives from a newborn girl in good health. Specimen: cord blood. The CDR3 DNA reads TGTGCCAGCAGCTTAGGCGGGGACCGCCTAGGGATTCAGTACTTC. Protein sequence: CASSLGGDRLGIQYF.